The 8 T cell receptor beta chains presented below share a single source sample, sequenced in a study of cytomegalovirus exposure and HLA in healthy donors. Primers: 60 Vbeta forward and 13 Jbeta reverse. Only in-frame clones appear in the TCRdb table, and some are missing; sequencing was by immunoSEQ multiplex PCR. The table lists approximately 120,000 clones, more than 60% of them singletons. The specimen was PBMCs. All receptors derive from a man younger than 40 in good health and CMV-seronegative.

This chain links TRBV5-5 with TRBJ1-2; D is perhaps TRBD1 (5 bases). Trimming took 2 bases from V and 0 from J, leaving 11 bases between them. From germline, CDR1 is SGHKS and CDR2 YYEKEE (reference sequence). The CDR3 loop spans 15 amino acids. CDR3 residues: CASSFGAATNYGYTF. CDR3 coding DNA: TGTGCCAGCAGCTTTGGGGCAGCTACTAACTATGGCTACACCTTC.

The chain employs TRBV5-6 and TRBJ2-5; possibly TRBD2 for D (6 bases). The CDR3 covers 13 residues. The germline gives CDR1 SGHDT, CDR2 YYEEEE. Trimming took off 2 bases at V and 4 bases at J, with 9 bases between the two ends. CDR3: CASSFRGGETQYF. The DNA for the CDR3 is TGTGCCAGCAGCTTCCGGGGAGGAGAGACCCAGTACTTC.

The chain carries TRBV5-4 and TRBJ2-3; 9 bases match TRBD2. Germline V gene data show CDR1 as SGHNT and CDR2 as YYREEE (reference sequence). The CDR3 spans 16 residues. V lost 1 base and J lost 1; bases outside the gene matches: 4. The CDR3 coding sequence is TGTGCCAGCAGCTTGTATCTAGCGGGGCGCACAGATACGCAGTATTTT. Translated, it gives CASSLYLAGRTDTQYF.

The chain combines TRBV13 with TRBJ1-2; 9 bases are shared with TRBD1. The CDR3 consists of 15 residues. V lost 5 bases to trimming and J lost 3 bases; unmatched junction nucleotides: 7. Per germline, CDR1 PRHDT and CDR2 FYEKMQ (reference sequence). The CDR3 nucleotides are TGTGCCAGCAGCGCTAACAGGGGGCTCGACTATGGCTACACCTTC. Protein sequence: CASSANRGLDYGYTF.

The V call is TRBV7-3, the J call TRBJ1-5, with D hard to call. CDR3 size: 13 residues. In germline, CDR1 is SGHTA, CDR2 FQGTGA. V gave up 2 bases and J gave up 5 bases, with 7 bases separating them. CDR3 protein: CASSLHQDQPQHF. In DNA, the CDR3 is TGTGCCAGCAGCTTACACCAGGATCAGCCCCAGCATTTT.

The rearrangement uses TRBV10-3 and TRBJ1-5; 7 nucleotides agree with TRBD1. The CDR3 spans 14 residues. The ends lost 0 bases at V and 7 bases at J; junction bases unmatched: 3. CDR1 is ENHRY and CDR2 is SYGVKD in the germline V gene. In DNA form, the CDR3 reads TGTGCCATCAGTGAGTCGACAGGGAGGCAGCCCCAGCATTTT. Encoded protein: CAISESTGRQPQHF.

The CDR3 here is CASRGGQRSGNTIYF. The CDR3 region has the DNA TGTGCCAGCAGGGGGGGACAGCGCTCTGGAAACACCATATATTTT. This chain joins TRBV28 and TRBJ1-3; 7 bases are shared with TRBD1. CDR3 length: 15 residues. V shed 6 bases, J shed 0 bases, and the junction held 5 bases outside the gene matches. Germline assignment: CDR1 MDHEN and CDR2 SYDVKM.

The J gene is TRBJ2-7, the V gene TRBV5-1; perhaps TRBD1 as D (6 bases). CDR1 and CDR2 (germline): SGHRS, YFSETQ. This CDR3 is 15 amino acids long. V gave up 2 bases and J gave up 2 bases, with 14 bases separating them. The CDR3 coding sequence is TGCGCCAGCAGCTTTATGACAGGAGGCCCCTACGAGCAGTACTTC. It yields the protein CASSFMTGGPYEQYF.